The next 15 T cell receptor beta chains were all read from a single sample in a study of shared clonotypes between healthy human individuals. Here immunoSEQ multiplex PCR was the method, and the copy in TCRdb shows in-frame clones only, minus some. The table has about half a million clones, around 73% seen once. Sequenced material: PBMCs. These receptors all come from a woman between 40 and 55 years old in good health. Some clones in this sample may be carry-over from other donors' samples.

This chain's CDR3 is CASSSPGGREETQYF. CDR3 sequence (DNA): TGTGCCAGCAGCTCACCGGGCGGCAGGGAAGAGACCCAGTACTTC. This chain links TRBV5-5 with TRBJ2-5, with D possibly TRBD1 on 5 matching bases. Trimming stripped 3 bases from V and 3 bases from J, with 15 bases between. CDR1 is SGHKS and CDR2 is YYEKEE in the germline V gene (reference sequence). The length of the CDR3 is 15 residues.

This clone was found once. The CDR3 DNA follows: TGTGCCAGCAGCTTAAATGGTCAGGGTGAGCAGTTCTTC. Its protein is CASSLNGQGEQFF. The V call is TRBV7-3, the J call TRBJ2-1, with D perhaps TRBD1 (5 bases). Deletions cut 1 base from V and 9 bases from J, with 10 bases between. Per the germline V gene, CDR1 is SGHTA and CDR2 is FQGTGA. The CDR3 is made up of 13 amino acids.

A remark on this clone: A far larger clone is one base from this, pointing to a likely read error. The chain uses TRBV30 and TRBJ2-7; 9 positions agree with TRBD2. This CDR3 has 15 amino acids. Germline values: CDR1 GTSNPN, CDR2 SVGIG (reference sequence). Trimming removed 0 bases from V and 5 bases from J; junction bases left unmatched: 8. The CDR3 here is CAWSVRREGFHEQYF. The CDR3 region has the DNA TGTGCCTGGAGTGTACGGCGGGAGGGCTTCCACGAGCAGTACTTC.

About this clone itself: It is likely a read error: a sequence one base away is far more abundant. Other DNA sequences within the sample encode an identical CDR3. The CDR3 here is CASSDGGGNQPQHF. Written as DNA, the CDR3 is TGCGCCAGCAGTGATGGAGGAGGCAATCAGCCCCAGCATTTT. The chain uses TRBV6-4 and TRBJ1-5; no definite D call. Per germline, CDR1 MRHNA and CDR2 SNTAGT. The CDR3 is 14 residues long.

The table lists this clone with a count of one. The chain links TRBV30 to TRBJ1-5; D not resolved. The germline V gene encodes CDR1 GTSNPN and CDR2 SVGIG (reference sequence). The V end was cut by 1 base, the J end by 7 bases, with 14 bases between. The CDR3 sequence is 14 residues long. CDR3 bases: TGTGCCTGGAGTGAGGCCTCGGCTGACCAGCCCCAGCATTTT. This gives the protein CAWSEASADQPQHF.

The V and J genes are TRBV19 and TRBJ2-1; 7 positions agree with TRBD2. V lost 0 bases, J lost 6 bases, and 2 bases stayed unmatched. Germline CDR1 is LNHDA and CDR2 is SQIVND (reference sequence). This CDR3 contains 14 residues. DNA for the CDR3: TGTGCCAGTAGTATAGATAGACTAGCCAATGAGCAGTTCTTC. Amino acid sequence: CASSIDRLANEQFF.

This chain connects TRBV14 to TRBJ2-3; 11 positions agree with TRBD2. The CDR3 totals 17 residues. V was pared by 4 bases and J by 2 bases, with 8 bases of the junction left unmatched. Per the germline V gene, CDR1 is SGHDN and CDR2 is FVKESK. CDR3 amino acids: CASSPGTSGLYTDTQYF. In DNA form, the CDR3 reads TGTGCCAGCAGCCCCGGGACTAGCGGACTATACACAGATACGCAGTATTTT.

This clone was seen more than once but under ten times. Distinct nucleotide sequences in the sample also encode this CDR3. The genes are TRBV7-9 and TRBJ2-5, with D possibly TRBD1 on 6 matching bases. V lost 1 base, J lost 1 base, and 13 bases lay in between. CDR1 and CDR2 from the germline V gene are SEHNR and FQNEAQ (reference sequence). CDR3 length: 16 amino acids. The DNA of the CDR3 is TGTGCCAGCAGCTTAGTCGGTCGGACAGTCCAAGAGACCCAGTACTTC. Amino acid sequence: CASSLVGRTVQETQYF.

This clone appeared a few times. The J gene is TRBJ2-2, the V gene TRBV9; TRBD2 matches at 7 bases. This CDR3 region has 13 residues. J gave up 5 bases and V 7 bases, and 5 bases lay outside the gene matches. Germline-derived CDR1 and CDR2 are SGDLS and YYNGEE. As DNA, the CDR3 is TGTGCCAGCGGAAGCGGGAATACCGGGGAGCTGTTTTTT. This translates into CASGSGNTGELFF.

The V and J genes are TRBV6-9 and TRBJ2-5, with D tentatively TRBD1 (7 bases). Germline CDR1 and CDR2: MNHGY and SVAAGI. Trimming pared 3 bases from V and 2 bases from J, leaving 13 bases between. The CDR3 totals 15 residues. The CDR3 DNA sequence: TGTGCCAGCAGTTACCAGGGGGGACAGCAAGAGACCCAGTACTTC. Encoded protein: CASSYQGGQQETQYF.

This clone was recorded once. The V and J genes are TRBV28 and TRBJ1-2; D is perhaps TRBD1 (5 bases). The CDR3 has 16 amino acids. Trimming left V 7 bases short and J 0 bases short, with 18 bases between. Per germline, CDR1 MDHEN and CDR2 SYDVKM. CDR3 in DNA: TGTGCCAGCAATCCTGGGGGTTTATATTCTAACTATGGCTACACCTTC. This gives the protein CASNPGGLYSNYGYTF.

This chain links TRBV14 with TRBJ2-5; perhaps TRBD1 as D (5 bases). Germline V gene lookup returns CDR1 SGHDN and CDR2 FVKESK. The germline V and J ends were trimmed by 4 bases and 0 bases, with 6 bases remaining between them. The CDR3 loop spans 13 amino acids. CDR3 sequence: CASSRQHQETQYF. CDR3 nucleotides: TGTGCCAGCAGCCGACAGCACCAAGAGACCCAGTACTTC.

The chain combines TRBV2 with TRBJ2-2; tentatively, D is TRBD1 (5 bases). The V end was cut by 6 bases, the J end by 2 bases, with 13 bases between. CDR3 size: 15 residues. Germline V lookup: CDR1 SNHLY, CDR2 FYNNEI. The CDR3 nucleotides read TGTGCCAGCAGAGCGACAGTCTCCAACACCGGGGAGCTGTTTTTT. Protein: CASRATVSNTGELFF.

This clone was seen just once. The chain employs TRBV6-6 and TRBJ1-4, with 9 bases aligning to TRBD1. Germline CDR1 is MNHNY and CDR2 is SVGAGI (reference sequence). This CDR3 region has 15 residues. J was trimmed by 8 bases and V by 2 bases; bases with no gene match: 6. CDR3 coding DNA: TGTGCCAGCAGTTACCAGGGACAGGGCTCGGAAAAACTGTTTTTT. It translates to CASSYQGQGSEKLFF.

J is TRBJ2-1 and V is TRBV19, with 10 bases fitting TRBD2. After removal of 3 bases from V and 6 bases from J, the junction contained 11 bases not matched to a gene. Germline CDR1 reads LNHDA; CDR2 reads SQIVND (reference sequence). This CDR3 has 17 amino acids. In DNA form, the CDR3 reads TGTGCCAGTAGTATCCCCCCCGGGCTAGCGGGAGCCAATGAGCAGTTCTTC. It yields the protein CASSIPPGLAGANEQFF.